This TCR beta chain was documented in a study of T-cell memory formation after mild COVID-19 (dated by TCRdb to the early 2020s). Background for the entire study: TCR sequence clusters from the two donors were largely donor specific. In a couple of donors, T-cell clones that expanded and contracted after mild COVID-19 were tracked by sequencing TCRalpha and TCRbeta repertoires over time. Two young, previously healthy adult volunteers, one female and one male, were included in the cohort.

Trimming removed 6 bases from V and 1 base from J, leaving 16 bases between the germline ends. The CDR3, cysteine through phenylalanine, is 15 amino acids long. Only the CDR3 DNA stays, 45 bases, in frame from base 1. Points the paper makes about the study in general: Contracting CD4+ clones appeared mostly in the CM and EM memory subsets, whereas CD8+ clones were enriched in EMRA. SARS-CoV-2 specificity was not confirmed for the second-wave clones peaking on day 37. Only a couple of mild cases were covered by the study, and larger cohorts that include severe cases with pre-infection samples were considered necessary. Clones that contracted from day 15 to 85 showed balanced CD4/CD8 phenotypes, whereas a second wave of clones that expanded from day 15 to 37 leaned towards CD4+. Some responding clones were found in pre-infection memory, which suggests that pre-existing cross-reactive memory T cells took part in the SARS-CoV-2 response.

The sequencer listed for this sample is Illumina NovaSeq 6000. cDNA libraries for TCRalpha and TCRbeta were prepared by 5'RACE using constant-segment primers, with sample barcodes and unique molecular identifiers added. Trizol reagent was used to extract RNA from every sample. Amplification of the libraries took two PCR steps, and the second step added a second sample barcode plus Illumina TruSeq adapters. The libraries were sequenced on an Illumina NovaSeq using 2 x 150 bp paired-end reads. The source study handled its data this way. The reads were demultiplexed and collapsed into UMI-guided consensus sequences using migec v1.2.7. Using mixcr v2.1.11, the UMI consensuses were aligned to TRA and TRB V and J templates and assembled into clonotypes. A clonotype was counted as expanded or contracted only if both edgeR and NoisET called the change significant, with noise models trained on biological replicates. For edgeR calls, a false discovery rate-adjusted p below 0.01 and a log2 fold-change threshold of 1 were applied. As an exploratory analysis of dynamics, max-normalized trajectories of the 1000 most abundant clonotypes were examined with PCA combined with hierarchical clustering. The CD4 or CD8 phenotype of responding clones was assigned using the separately sequenced CD4+ and CD8+ repertoires. TCRdb reanalyzed the raw reads on its own, using fastp at Q25 for trimming and MiXCR for clone calling, and kept in-frame beta chains. Rows matching on CDR3 protein sequence are summarized as one entry with the most common DNA and genes. Clone size and V and J calls follow TCRdb, not the original study. Here the sample has more than 120,000 distinct CDR3 sequences; under 7% occur a single time. The ten top clones hold under 2.5% of the sample.

This clonotype has a count of ten or more. The target of this receptor is not known. No qualities accompany the bases; no much larger clone lies one base away. Ficoll-Paque density gradient centrifugation was the method used to isolate PBMCs. The sequence came from an adult woman who had mild COVID-19 (a few samples of this study predate the infection). The sample titles of this study are shuffled in the database, so cell type and time point are left out; the donor was told from shared clones. The sequence links TRBV12-3 or TRBV12-4 to TRBJ2-7, and possibly TRBD1, on 6 matching bases. The specimen sequenced was PBMCs or a T cell subset sorted from them (not recorded which). The CDR3: CASSPDRTQSYEQYF. The nucleotide sequence is given as TGTGCCAGCAGCCCCGACAGGACCCAGTCCTACGAGCAGTACTTC.